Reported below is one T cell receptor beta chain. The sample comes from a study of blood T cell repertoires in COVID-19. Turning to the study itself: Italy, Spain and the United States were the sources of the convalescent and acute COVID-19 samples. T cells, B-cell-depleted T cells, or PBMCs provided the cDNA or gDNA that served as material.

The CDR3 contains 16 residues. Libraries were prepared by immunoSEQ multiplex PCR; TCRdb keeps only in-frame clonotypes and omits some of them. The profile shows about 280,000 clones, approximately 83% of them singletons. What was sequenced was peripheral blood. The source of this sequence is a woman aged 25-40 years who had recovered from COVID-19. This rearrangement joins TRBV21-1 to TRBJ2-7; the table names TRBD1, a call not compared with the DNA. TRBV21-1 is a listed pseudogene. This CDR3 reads CASSKGKAGAVYEQYF. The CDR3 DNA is TGTGCCAGCAGCAAAGGAAAAGCAGGGGCCGTCTACGAGCAGTACTTC.